Below, 23 T cell receptor beta chains from the same sample are listed, as sequenced in a study of T cells in narcolepsy. The repertoire was sequenced with immunoSEQ multiplex PCR; TCRdb's copy has only in-frame clones and lacks some. The sample has 35,000 or so clones, around 82% seen once. The specimen was CD45RA- memory CD4+ T cells from PBMCs. Every receptor here comes from a human donor with narcolepsy.

This clone was detected only a few times. The chain is built from TRBV18 and TRBJ1-4, with unresolved D. Trimming removed 6 bases from V and 0 bases from J, with 11 bases in between. CDR1 is KGHSH and CDR2 is LQKENI in the germline V gene. The CDR3 extends over 15 amino acids. CDR3 residues: CASSRGSTTNEKLFF. For the CDR3, the DNA is TGTGCCAGCTCCCGAGGGAGCACAACTAATGAAAAACTGTTTTTT.

This clone was seen a few times. The V call is TRBV5-1, the J call TRBJ1-6, with 7 bases aligning to TRBD1. This CDR3 has 16 amino acids. Germline trimming cut 1 base from V and 6 bases from J; bases unmatched to any gene: 7. Germline CDR1 is SGHRS and CDR2 is YFSETQ. This CDR3 reads CASSLRGGTANSPLHF. In nucleotides, the CDR3 is TGCGCCAGCAGCTTGAGGGGTGGGACAGCTAATTCACCCCTCCACTTT.

In DNA, the CDR3 is TGTGCCAGCACCGCTAGCGGGGGTGGTCAAGAGACCCAGTACTTC. Translating it yields CASTASGGGQETQYF. The chain uses TRBV2 and TRBJ2-5; 10 bases are shared with TRBD2. CDR1 is SNHLY and CDR2 is FYNNEI in the germline V gene. This CDR3 spans 15 amino acids. V lost 7 bases to trimming and J lost 2 bases; unmatched junction nucleotides: 7.

This chain joins TRBV2 and TRBJ2-5, with D perhaps TRBD2 (5 bases). The J call could be wrong; TRBJ2-7 is a better fit for the DNA end. There are 14 residues in the CDR3. CDR1 and CDR2 from the germline V gene are SNHLY and FYNNEI. The CDR3 reads CASRVTGVAYEQYF. The CDR3 bases are TGTGCCAGCCGAGTAACCGGGGTAGCCTACGAGCAGTACTTC.

The gene calls are TRBV4-2 and TRBJ2-1; D perhaps matches TRBD2 (6 bases). V was shortened by 0 bases and J by 7 bases, with 7 bases between the two germline ends. Germline-derived CDR1 and CDR2 are LGHNA and YNFKEQ. The CDR3 loop spans 13 amino acids. The CDR3 DNA reads as TGTGCCAGCAGCCAAGAGGAGGGGAATGAGCAGTTCTTC. This encodes CASSQEEGNEQFF.

The CDR3 bases are TGTGCCAGCAGTTTGGCTAGCTGGCAAGAGACCCAGTACTTC. Its protein is CASSLASWQETQYF. The chain links TRBV28 to TRBJ2-5, with a tentative D call TRBD2 (5 bases). Trimming stripped 3 bases from V and 2 bases from J, with 10 bases between. Germline V gene data show CDR1 as MDHEN and CDR2 as SYDVKM. This CDR3 contains 14 residues.

The V call is TRBV9, the J call TRBJ1-3; D unclear. With 3 bases removed from V and 4 bases from J, the gap between germline ends came to 14 bases. The CDR3 runs to 15 residues. Germline CDR1 reads SGDLS; CDR2 reads YYNGEE. CDR3 bases: TGTGCCAGCAGCGGCAGTATGGGATCCGGAAACACCATATATTTT. Its translation: CASSGSMGSGNTIYF.

The rearrangement links TRBV11-3 to TRBJ2-2; 7 positions match TRBD1. Trimming at V came to 4 bases and at J to 4 bases, leaving 9 bases not matched to a gene. There are 16 residues in the CDR3. CDR1 SGHNT and CDR2 YENEEA come from the germline V gene. The chain's CDR3 is CASSSRQGSGTGELFF. The CDR3 region has the DNA TGTGCCAGCAGCTCCCGACAGGGATCGGGCACCGGGGAGCTGTTTTTT.

The chain joins TRBV7-2 to TRBJ2-7, with D perhaps TRBD2 (6 bases). CDR1 is SGHTA, CDR2 FQGNSA, per germline. The CDR3 is made up of 13 amino acids. V gave up 5 bases and J gave up 3 bases, with 11 bases separating them. CDR3 bases: TGTGCCAGCAGCCCCGGGACTTTCTACGAGCAGTACTTC. Translating gives CASSPGTFYEQYF.

The chain has TRBV5-1 and TRBJ1-6; 7 nucleotides align to TRBD1. The CDR3 length is 16 residues. The J segment lost 1 base and the V segment lost 0 bases, leaving 1 base of the junction unmatched. The germline CDR1 and CDR2 sequences are SGHRS and YFSETQ. In DNA, the CDR3 is TGCGCCAGCAGCTTGGAACAGGGGTCCTATAATTCACCCCTCCACTTT. Translated: CASSLEQGSYNSPLHF.

The chain joins TRBV18 to TRBJ1-4, with D perhaps TRBD1 (5 bases). The V end was cut by 3 bases, the J end by 1 base, with 6 bases between. The CDR3 loop spans 14 amino acids. Germline-derived CDR1 and CDR2 are KGHSH and LQKENI. The CDR3 DNA reads as TGTGCCAGCTCACCGGGGGTAACTAATGAAAAACTGTTTTTT. It specifies CASSPGVTNEKLFF.

This clone was seen once. CDR3 coding DNA: TGCGCCAGCAGCCCCCTTACTAGCGGGGGTTCAGATACGCAGTATTTT. It translates to CASSPLTSGGSDTQYF. The V and J genes are TRBV5-1 and TRBJ2-3; TRBD2 matches at 11 bases. The CDR3 contains 16 residues. Unmatched junction bases numbered 8, after V lost 4 bases and J lost 4 bases. Germline V gene data show CDR1 as SGHRS and CDR2 as YFSETQ.

The J gene is TRBJ2-2, the V gene TRBV19, with D perhaps matching TRBD1 (5 bases). Trimming removed 9 bases at V and 5 bases at J, with 13 bases between. CDR3 size: 13 residues. Germline CDR1 is LNHDA and CDR2 is SQIVND (reference sequence). In nucleotides, the CDR3 is TGTGCCAGCGCTGGGGCGAGGACCGGGGAGCTGTTTTTT. Its translation is CASAGARTGELFF.

With respect to this clone: Sequence at one end of the junction differs from germline and may be a read error. The chain recombines TRBV11-1 with TRBJ2-7; maybe TRBD1 (5 bases). The CDR3 covers 13 residues. Germline CDR1 and CDR2: SGHAT and FQDESV (reference sequence). Here the CDR3 reads CASSPRASHEQYF. For the CDR3, the DNA is TGTGCCAGCAGCCCCAGGGCCTCCCACGAGCAGTACTTC. The variable domain in full, completed from reference TRBV11-1 and TRBJ2-7, reads EAEVAQSPRYKITEKSQAVAFWCDPISGHATLYWYRQILGQGPELLVQFQDESVVDDSQLPKDRFSAERLKGVDSTLKIQPAELGDSAMYLCASSPRASHEQYFGPGTRLTVT.

This clone was recorded a few times. The V and J genes are TRBV15 and TRBJ1-2, with 10 bases aligning to TRBD1. This CDR3 is 13 amino acids long. Germline assignment: CDR1 LNHNV and CDR2 YYDKDF (reference sequence). The V and J ends lost 6 bases and 4 bases, in that order; junction bases with no gene match: 2. CDR3 nucleotide sequence: TGTGCCACCAGGGGACAGGGGAGCTATGGCTACACCTTC. It yields the protein CATRGQGSYGYTF.

The genes are TRBV6-6 and TRBJ2-7; the D is unclear. Germline V gene data show CDR1 as MNHNY and CDR2 as SVGAGI (reference sequence). This CDR3 is built from 16 residues. Between the trimmed V and J ends, which lost 4 bases and 2 bases, there was a span of 18 bases. CDR3 sequence reads: CASSSPPRQAAYEQYF. CDR3 in DNA: TGTGCCAGCAGTTCCCCCCCCCGGCAGGCAGCCTACGAGCAGTACTTC.

The V gene is TRBV19, the J gene TRBJ1-5; TRBD1 is a possible D gene (5 bases). This CDR3 contains 15 residues. Trimming pared 4 bases from V and 1 base from J, leaving 11 bases between. Germline assignment: CDR1 LNHDA and CDR2 SQIVND (reference sequence). CDR3 region: CASSSQGRSNQPQHF. The CDR3 DNA sequence: TGTGCCAGTAGTAGTCAGGGCAGGAGCAATCAGCCCCAGCATTTT.

The V call is TRBV7-8, the J call TRBJ1-2, with D tentatively TRBD1 (5 bases). Trimming took 0 bases from V and 3 from J, leaving 11 bases between them. The CDR3 is 15 residues long. CDR1 and CDR2 (germline): SGHVS, FQNEAQ. The CDR3: CASSLAGGEHYGYTF. CDR3 coding DNA: TGTGCCAGCAGCTTAGCGGGAGGGGAGCACTATGGCTACACCTTC.

This clone was recorded a few times. The chain recombines TRBV2 with TRBJ2-7, with D perhaps assigned TRBD1 or TRBD2 (5 bases each). The CDR3 is 12 residues long. Germline-derived CDR1 and CDR2 are SNHLY and FYNNEI. The CDR3 DNA reads TGTGCCAGCAGTGAAGCGGGGACGCCTTTCATGGTC. Translated: CASSEAGTPFMV.

The chain couples TRBV29-1 to TRBJ1-3; 8 nucleotides match TRBD1. The CDR3 has 14 amino acids. V shed 6 bases and J 4 bases; nucleotides not matched to a gene: 8. Per the germline V gene, CDR1 is SQVTM and CDR2 is ANQGSEA. The CDR3 region has the DNA TGCAGCGTCGGACTGGGACAGGCGGGAAACACCATATATTTT. Encoded protein: CSVGLGQAGNTIYF.

The rearrangement joins TRBV11-2 to TRBJ1-6, with D perhaps TRBD1 (5 bases). V was cut by 2 bases and J by 11 bases, with 16 bases left in between. The CDR3 consists of 15 residues. The germline V gene encodes CDR1 SGHAT and CDR2 FQNNGV. CDR3 nucleotide sequence: TGTGCCAGCAGCTTAAACGGGGCAAACCAGACACCCCTCCACTTT. Amino acid sequence: CASSLNGANQTPLHF.

The chain couples TRBV5-4 to TRBJ1-2; TRBD1 is a possible D gene (6 bases). This CDR3 has 15 residues. The V gene's germline CDR1 is SGHNT and CDR2 YYREEE (reference sequence). V dropped 5 bases and J dropped 0 bases, with 14 bases sitting between them. The CDR3 protein is CASSPRTAPNYGYTF. In DNA, the CDR3 is TGTGCCAGCAGTCCCCGGACAGCTCCTAACTATGGCTACACCTTC.

This chain links TRBV2 with TRBJ2-7, with TRBD1 matching 12 bases. V lost 8 bases and J lost 2; bases outside the gene matches: 7. From germline, CDR1 is SNHLY and CDR2 FYNNEI. There are 15 residues in the CDR3. CDR3 residues: CASVSGQGAPYEQYF. CDR3 DNA: TGTGCCAGCGTCTCGGGACAGGGGGCACCCTACGAGCAGTACTTC.